This TCR beta chain was sequenced during a study of OX40 agonist ivuxolimab in advanced cancers. Background on the study: Ivuxolimab is a fully human IgG2 antibody that activates OX40 (CD134). Antecedent anti-PD-1, anti-PD-L1 or anti-CTLA-4 therapy was permissible, with about 39% having received some.

The assay was immunoSEQ multiplex PCR, and TCRdb's table has in-frame clones only and misses some. The sample lists about 20,000 clones, about 93% occurring once. Study-level results: CD4+ and CD8+ blood T cells expanded clonally by week 6 at 0.1 to 3.0 mg/kg. The average count of expanded clones was higher among CD8+ T cells than among CD4+.

Trimming removed 5 bases from V and 4 bases from J; junction bases left unmatched: 8. The CDR3 has 15 amino acids. Germline lookup yields CDR1 SEHNR and CDR2 FQNEAQ (reference sequence). A word on this clone: Its antigen is as yet unknown.

This rearrangement joins TRBV7-9 to TRBJ2-5, with 9 positions matching TRBD1. The sequencing used CD4+ or CD8+ T cells sorted from blood, collected in a trial of the OX40 agonist ivuxolimab. The TCR comes from an adult with an advanced solid tumor such as melanoma, head and neck, liver or kidney cancer. The CDR3 DNA follows: TGTGCCAGCAGCCGTTGGACAGGGGTGGGAGAGACCCAGTACTTC. Its translation: CASSRWTGVGETQYF.